The clone carrying this TCR beta chain was seen only once. The source of the sample is a study of blood T cell repertoires in COVID-19. About the study: Material from acute and convalescent COVID-19 was sourced from the United States, Italy and Spain. From T cells, B-cell-depleted T cells, or PBMCs came the material, which was cDNA or gDNA.

V was pared by 5 bases and J by 4 bases, with 16 bases of the junction left unmatched. The length of the CDR3 is 17 residues. The germline gives CDR1 SGHAT, CDR2 FQNNGV. Those enrolled in Seattle joined during active infection and were followed longitudinally afterward. In the study's own analysis: Reference gene primer amplification yielded estimated nucleated cell counts. Sequencing was performed with immunoSEQ multiplex PCR; in TCRdb, only in-frame clones are kept and a portion is missing. V, J and clone size reflect that table, while D and trimming were determined from the DNA. The table has around 58,000 clones, roughly 88% seen once; the top ten hold 43%.

The receptor's source is a woman aged 60 to 75 with COVID-19, enrolled during active disease. Sequenced input: peripheral blood. The chain has TRBV11-2 and TRBJ2-7, with 8 bases matching TRBD2. CDR3 region: CASSPFLISGRGYEQYF. The CDR3 DNA follows: TGTGCCAGCAGCCCTTTCCTGATCAGCGGGAGAGGTTACGAGCAGTACTTC.